This T cell receptor (beta chain) was sequenced during a study of blood T cell repertoires in COVID-19. About the study: Donors in the United States, Italy and Spain gave samples during acute or convalescent COVID-19. PBMCs, B-cell-depleted T cells, or T cells provided the cDNA or gDNA that made up the material.

The CDR3 spans 15 residues. Per germline, CDR1 MNHEY and CDR2 SVGAGI. V dropped 6 bases and J dropped 2; count of bases not matched to a gene: 6. In the original processing: Scientists estimated how many nucleated cells there were by amplifying reference gene primers. Sequencing was performed with immunoSEQ multiplex PCR; in TCRdb, only in-frame clones are kept and a portion is missing. V, J and clone size derive from that table, while D and trimming were established from the DNA sequence. Of over 100,000 clones in the sample, 85% to 90% were seen once. The sample comprised peripheral blood. This TCR was sampled from a human donor in a cohort sampled during active COVID-19. The chain links TRBV6-5 to TRBJ2-3; 9 bases fit TRBD2. The CDR3 is CASRLAGALTDTQYF. DNA of the CDR3: TGTGCCAGCAGATTAGCGGGAGCTCTCACAGATACGCAGTATTTT.